Presented here are 4 T cell receptor beta chains from one specimen sequenced in a study of vaccination effects on CD4 cells after COVID-19. Antigen-specific CD4+ T cells were expanded with viral peptide pools in the ViraFEST assay before sequencing. Culture lasted roughly 9 days before CD4+ T cell isolation. Antigen specificity for these receptors is unknown. The assay was immunoSEQ multiplex PCR, and TCRdb's table has in-frame clones only and misses some. Of around 83,000 clones in the sample, approximately 74% were seen once. The sample consisted of CD4+ T cells from PBMCs cultured with HCoV-229E spike peptides, taken before COVID-19 vaccination. Every receptor here comes from a human donor who received a COVID-19 vaccine.

V is TRBV5-1 and J is TRBJ2-3; D not certain. The germline V gene encodes CDR1 SGHRS and CDR2 YFSETQ. There are 15 residues in the CDR3. V lost 4 bases to trimming and J lost 0 bases, with 12 bases between them. In DNA, the CDR3 is TGCGCCAGCAGCCAGTTAGTATCGAGCACAGATACGCAGTATTTT. This sequence encodes CASSQLVSSTDTQYF.

This sequence joins TRBV20-1 and TRBJ1-5, with D maybe TRBD1 (5 bases). CDR1 DFQATT and CDR2 SNEGSKA come from the germline V gene (reference sequence). CDR3 length equals 13 residues. Trimming removed 3 bases from V and 2 bases from J, with 8 bases in between. This CDR3 reads CSASLGGNQPQHF. In nucleotides, the CDR3 is TGCAGTGCTAGTTTAGGGGGCAATCAGCCCCAGCATTTT.

This rearrangement joins TRBV24-1 to TRBJ2-1; 10 bases agree with TRBD1. This CDR3 region has 16 residues. Germline loops: CDR1 KGHDR, CDR2 SFDVKD. Losses at the gene ends were 4 bases for V and 4 bases for J; bases not matched to a gene: 6. CDR3 sequence (DNA): TGTGCCACCAGTGACCCGAGGACAGGGGGTTACAATGAGCAGTTCTTC. It codes for CATSDPRTGGYNEQFF.

The rearrangement uses TRBV7-2 and TRBJ2-1; 7 nucleotides align to TRBD2. The CDR3 has 13 amino acids. The V segment lost 0 bases and the J segment 10 bases; nucleotides outside the gene matches: 3. Germline lookup yields CDR1 SGHTA and CDR2 FQGNSA. The chain's CDR3 is CASSLASAGEQFF. The DNA for the CDR3 is TGTGCCAGCAGCTTAGCGTCAGCGGGGGAGCAGTTCTTC.